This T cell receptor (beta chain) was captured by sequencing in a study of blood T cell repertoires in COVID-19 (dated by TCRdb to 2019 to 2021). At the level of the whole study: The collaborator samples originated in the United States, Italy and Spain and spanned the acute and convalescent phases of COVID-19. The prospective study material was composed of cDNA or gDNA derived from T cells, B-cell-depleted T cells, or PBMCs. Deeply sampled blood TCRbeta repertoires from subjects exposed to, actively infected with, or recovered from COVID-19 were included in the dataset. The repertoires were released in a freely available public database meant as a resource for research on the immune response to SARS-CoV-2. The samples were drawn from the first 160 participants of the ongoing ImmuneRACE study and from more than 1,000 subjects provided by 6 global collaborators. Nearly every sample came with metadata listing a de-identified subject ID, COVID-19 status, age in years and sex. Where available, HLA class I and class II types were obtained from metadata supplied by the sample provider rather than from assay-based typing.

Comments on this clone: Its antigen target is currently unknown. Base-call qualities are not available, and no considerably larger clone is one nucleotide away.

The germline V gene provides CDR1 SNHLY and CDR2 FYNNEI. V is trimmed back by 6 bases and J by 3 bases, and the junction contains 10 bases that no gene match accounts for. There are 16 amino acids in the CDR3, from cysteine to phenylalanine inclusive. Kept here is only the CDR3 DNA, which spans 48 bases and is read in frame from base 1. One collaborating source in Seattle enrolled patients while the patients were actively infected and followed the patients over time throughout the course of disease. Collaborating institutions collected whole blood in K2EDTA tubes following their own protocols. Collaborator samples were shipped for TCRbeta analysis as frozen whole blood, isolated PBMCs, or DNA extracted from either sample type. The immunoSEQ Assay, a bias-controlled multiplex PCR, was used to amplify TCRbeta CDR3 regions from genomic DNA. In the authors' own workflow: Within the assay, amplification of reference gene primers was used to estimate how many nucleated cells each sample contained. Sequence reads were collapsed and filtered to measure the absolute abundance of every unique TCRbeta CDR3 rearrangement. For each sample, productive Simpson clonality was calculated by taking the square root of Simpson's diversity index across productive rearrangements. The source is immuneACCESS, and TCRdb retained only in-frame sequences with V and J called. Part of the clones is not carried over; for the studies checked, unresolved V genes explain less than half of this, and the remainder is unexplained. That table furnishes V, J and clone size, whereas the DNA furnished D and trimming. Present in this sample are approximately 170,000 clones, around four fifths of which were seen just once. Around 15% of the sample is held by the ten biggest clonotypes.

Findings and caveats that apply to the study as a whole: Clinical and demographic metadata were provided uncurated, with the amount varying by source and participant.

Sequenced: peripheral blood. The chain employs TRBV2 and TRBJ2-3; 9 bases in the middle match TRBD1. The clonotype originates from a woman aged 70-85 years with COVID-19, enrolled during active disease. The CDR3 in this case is CASRELGQGWTDTQYF. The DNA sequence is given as TGTGCCAGCAGGGAACTTGGACAGGGGTGGACAGATACGCAGTATTTT.